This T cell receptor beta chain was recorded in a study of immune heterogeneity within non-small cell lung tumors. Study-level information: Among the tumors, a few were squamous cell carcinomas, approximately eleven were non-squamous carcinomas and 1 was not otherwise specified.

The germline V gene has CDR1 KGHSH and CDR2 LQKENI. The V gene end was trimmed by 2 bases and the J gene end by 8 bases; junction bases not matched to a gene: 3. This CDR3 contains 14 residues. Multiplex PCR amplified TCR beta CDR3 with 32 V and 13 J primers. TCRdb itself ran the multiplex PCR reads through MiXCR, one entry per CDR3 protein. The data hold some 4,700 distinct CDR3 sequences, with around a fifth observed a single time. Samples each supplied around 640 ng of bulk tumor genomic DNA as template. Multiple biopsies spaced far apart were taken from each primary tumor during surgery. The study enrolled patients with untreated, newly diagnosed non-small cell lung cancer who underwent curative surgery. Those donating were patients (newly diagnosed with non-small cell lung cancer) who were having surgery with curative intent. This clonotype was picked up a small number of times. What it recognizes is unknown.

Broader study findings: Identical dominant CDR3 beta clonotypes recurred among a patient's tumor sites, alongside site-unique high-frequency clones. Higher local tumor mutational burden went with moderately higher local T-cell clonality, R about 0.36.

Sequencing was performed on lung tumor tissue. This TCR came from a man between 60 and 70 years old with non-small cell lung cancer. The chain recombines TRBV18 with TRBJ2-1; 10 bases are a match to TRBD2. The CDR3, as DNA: TGTGCCAGCTCACCAAGCGGGAGGGACTATGAGCAGTTCTTC. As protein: CASSPSGRDYEQFF.